These 23 T cell receptor beta chains were all obtained from the same sample, sequenced in a study of response to subunit inactivated influenza vaccine (dated by TCRdb to 2016 to 2019). Receptor amplification or capture employed RT-PCR. Sequencing took place on an Illumina HiSeq 2500. The public reads were reprocessed in TCRdb via fastp at Q25 and MiXCR, keeping in-frame beta chains. Each record represents a unique CDR3 protein, reported with the most common genes and DNA among its rows. The sample yields almost 600,000 distinct CDR3 sequences; roughly 15% were counted once. Over 8.5% of the sample belongs to the ten largest clones. The sample in question was PBMCs from blood, obtained approximately 12 days after vaccination. Every receptor here comes from a man aged 50-59 years who received an inactivated influenza vaccine. Donor details come from another sample of the same person, matched by shared clones.

This clonotype was found a few times. The V call is TRBV7-9, the J call TRBJ1-2, with TRBD1 matching over 9 bases. Trimming removed 6 bases from V and 6 bases from J; junction bases left unmatched: 8. CDR1 is SEHNR and CDR2 is FQNEAQ in the germline V gene (reference sequence). This CDR3 contains 14 residues. CDR3 region: CASSVSGTGNGYTF. In DNA form, the CDR3 reads TGTGCCAGCAGTGTCTCCGGGACAGGGAATGGCTACACCTTC.

The chain has TRBV2 and TRBJ2-5; weak D call: TRBD1 (5 bases). CDR1 is SNHLY and CDR2 is FYNNEI in the germline V gene. The V end lost 6 bases, the J end lost 9 bases, and 11 bases lay between the germline ends. This CDR3 spans 11 amino acids. Here the CDR3 reads CASSGIGAQYF. For the CDR3, the DNA is TGTGCCAGCAGCGGTATAGGGGCCCAGTACTTC.

The chain couples TRBV29-1 to TRBJ1-1; TRBD1 matches at 8 bases. The J segment lost 4 bases and the V segment lost 7 bases, leaving 8 bases of the junction unmatched. This CDR3 is 13 amino acids long. In germline, CDR1 is SQVTM, CDR2 ANQGSEA. The chain's CDR3 is CSASGGRSTEAFF. DNA for the CDR3: TGCAGCGCCTCAGGGGGCAGGAGCACTGAAGCTTTCTTT.

The V gene is TRBV29-1, the J gene TRBJ2-3; 11 bases line up with TRBD2. The CDR3 contains 13 residues. Germline V gene data show CDR1 as SQVTM and CDR2 as ANQGSEA. V gave up 7 bases and J gave up 0 bases; unmatched junction bases: 0. CDR3 DNA: TGCAGCGGGACTAGCGGGAGCACAGATACGCAGTATTTT. This gives the protein CSGTSGSTDTQYF.

The V and J genes are TRBV20-1 and TRBJ1-5, with TRBD1 matching 10 bases. The CDR3 totals 16 residues. J was trimmed by 0 bases and V by 5 bases; bases with no gene match: 7. Per the germline V gene, CDR1 is DFQATT and CDR2 is SNEGSKA (reference sequence). The CDR3 coding sequence is TGCAGTGCTGCCGGGACAGGGGTAAATAGCAATCAGCCCCAGCATTTT. Protein sequence: CSAAGTGVNSNQPQHF.

The CDR3 reads CASSRRDRGNEKLFF. The CDR3, as DNA: TGTGCCAGCAGTAGAAGGGACAGGGGTAATGAAAAACTGTTTTTT. The chain is built from TRBV6-1 and TRBJ1-4; 10 nucleotides line up with TRBD1. From germline, CDR1 is MNHNS and CDR2 SASEGT. The CDR3 has 15 residues. V shed 5 bases and J 4 bases; nucleotides not matched to a gene: 4.

A word on this clonotype: The junction differs from germline at one of its ends, possibly a read error. The chain couples TRBV6-5 to TRBJ1-5; D is undetermined. This CDR3 region has 15 residues. The germline V gene has CDR1 MNHEY and CDR2 SVGAGI. This CDR3 reads CASSDSKVIHQPQHF. The CDR3 DNA reads as TGTGCCAGCAGTGACTCGAAGGTCATTCATCAGCCCCAGCATTTT.

V usage is TRBV7-3 and J usage is TRBJ1-2, with 7 bases fitting TRBD1. The length of the CDR3 is 17 residues. CDR1 is SGHTA, CDR2 FQGTGA, per germline. Germline trimming cut 1 base from V and 6 bases from J; bases unmatched to any gene: 14. This CDR3 reads CASSLNPGQRFSDGYTF. CDR3 bases: TGTGCCAGCAGCTTAAATCCGGGACAGAGATTTTCGGATGGCTACACCTTC.

The chain has TRBV2 and TRBJ2-7; weak D call: TRBD1 (5 bases). The CDR3 extends over 11 amino acids. CDR1 and CDR2 (germline): SNHLY, FYNNEI. Trimming shortened V by 7 bases and J by 3 bases, and 7 bases separated the two germline ends. The CDR3 loop reads CASIQGYEQYF. The CDR3 region has the DNA TGTGCCAGCATCCAGGGCTACGAGCAGTACTTC.

This clonotype was observed many times. J is TRBJ2-7 and V is TRBV12-3 or TRBV12-4; tentatively, D is TRBD1 (6 bases). The CDR3 contains 16 residues. Trimming removed 5 bases from V and 0 bases from J, with 17 bases in between. As DNA, the CDR3 is TGTGCCAGCAGTCCCCGGACAGCTCTCCACTCCTACGAGCAGTACTTC. Amino acid sequence: CASSPRTALHSYEQYF.

The J gene is TRBJ2-7, the V gene TRBV4-1; TRBD2 aligns across 13 bases. V was pared by 0 bases and J by 4 bases, with 12 bases of the junction left unmatched. The CDR3 runs 19 residues. Germline CDR1 MGHRA, CDR2 YSYEKL. The CDR3 protein is CASSQERTSGGFGVYEQYF. CDR3 nucleotide sequence: TGCGCCAGCAGCCAAGAAAGGACTAGCGGGGGCTTCGGGGTATACGAGCAGTACTTC.

This clonotype occurred a few times. The chain is built from TRBV3-1 and TRBJ2-1; no clear D gene. The germline V gene encodes CDR1 LGHDT and CDR2 YNNKEL (reference sequence). Trimming shortened V by 0 bases and J by 6 bases, and 9 bases separated the two germline ends. This CDR3 comprises 14 residues. The CDR3 region is CASSQDLVANEQFF. The CDR3 nucleotides read TGTGCCAGCAGCCAAGATTTGGTGGCCAATGAGCAGTTCTTC.

This clonotype was seen repeatedly, ten times or more. V usage is TRBV12-3 or TRBV12-4 and J usage is TRBJ2-1; TRBD2 might be the D (5 bases). The V and J ends lost 7 bases and 3 bases respectively, with 7 bases between them. CDR3 length equals 12 residues. The chain's CDR3 is CASTRGYNEQFF. CDR3 nucleotides: TGTGCCAGCACCCGGGGCTACAATGAGCAGTTCTTC.

This clonotype was seen more than once but under ten times. This rearrangement joins TRBV29-1 to TRBJ2-7, with a tentative D call TRBD2 (6 bases). Germline V gene sequence: CDR1 SQVTM, CDR2 ANQGSEA. The V gene lost 2 bases and the J gene lost 2 bases, with 10 bases spanning the gap. This CDR3 has 13 amino acids. The CDR3 here is CSVELRGTYEQYF. In nucleotides, the CDR3 is TGCAGCGTTGAACTTCGGGGGACCTACGAGCAGTACTTC.

V gene TRBV30 combines with J gene TRBJ2-1, with TRBD1 matching over 7 bases. The CDR3 runs 14 residues. Germline V gene data show CDR1 as GTSNPN and CDR2 as SVGIG (reference sequence). The V segment lost 3 bases and the J segment 5 bases; nucleotides outside the gene matches: 7. The CDR3 here is CAWSKETGNNEQFF. CDR3 nucleotide sequence: TGTGCCTGGAGCAAGGAGACAGGGAACAATGAGCAGTTCTTC. The variable domain in full, completed from reference TRBV30 and TRBJ2-1, reads SQTIHQWPATLVQPVGSPLSLECTVEGTSNPNLYWYRQAAGRGLQLLFYSVGIGQISSEVPQNLSASRPQDRQFILSSKKLLLSDSGFYLCAWSKETGNNEQFFGPGTRLTVL.

This clonotype came up once. The chain links TRBV25-1 to TRBJ2-1; TRBD2 is a possible D gene (5 bases). CDR1 MGHDK and CDR2 SYGVNS come from the germline V gene. The CDR3 covers 17 residues. With 3 bases removed from V and 0 bases from J, the gap between germline ends came to 15 bases. The CDR3 loop is CASSDFAGQSSYNEQFF. CDR3 DNA: TGTGCCAGCAGTGATTTTGCGGGCCAAAGCTCCTACAATGAGCAGTTCTTC.

This clonotype was seen a few times. This sequence joins TRBV2 and TRBJ1-5; D is perhaps TRBD1 (5 bases). Germline V lookup: CDR1 SNHLY, CDR2 FYNNEI. V was shortened by 4 bases and J by 5 bases, with 9 bases between the two germline ends. This CDR3 is built from 13 residues. The CDR3 sequence is CASSGGNDQPQHF. CDR3 coding DNA: TGTGCCAGCAGTGGGGGGAACGATCAGCCCCAGCATTTT.

This clonotype has a handful of counts. The chain carries TRBV20-1 and TRBJ2-3; 13 positions match TRBD2. The CDR3 loop spans 17 amino acids. The germline V gene encodes CDR1 DFQATT and CDR2 SNEGSKA (reference sequence). CDR3 nucleotides: TGCAGACCTACCGGGACTAGCGGGACTCGGGGCACAGATACGCAGTATTTT. Its protein product is CRPTGTSGTRGTDTQYF.

This clonotype came up many times. This sequence joins TRBV12-3 or TRBV12-4 and TRBJ2-1; 8 nucleotides line up with TRBD2. Germline trimming cut 3 bases from V and 5 bases from J; bases unmatched to any gene: 12. The CDR3 length is 17 residues. CDR3 DNA: TGTGCCAGCAGTTTCTACCGACTCCGAGCGGGAGACAATGAGCAGTTCTTC. This gives the protein CASSFYRLRAGDNEQFF.

In its sample, this clonotype was seen a few times. The rearrangement links TRBV24-1 to TRBJ2-1, with D tentatively TRBD2 (5 bases). The V end was cut by 4 bases, the J end by 11 bases, with 11 bases between. The germline V gene has CDR1 KGHDR and CDR2 SFDVKD. This CDR3 has 12 residues. The CDR3, as DNA: TGTGCCACCAGTGACTCTCTAGCAAAGCAGTTCTTC. It translates to CATSDSLAKQFF.

This clonotype was detected a few times. The chain joins TRBV5-1 to TRBJ2-7; D possibly corresponds to TRBD1 (5 bases). The germline V gene encodes CDR1 SGHRS and CDR2 YFSETQ. This CDR3 has 16 amino acids. V was cut by 0 bases and J by 4 bases, with 17 bases left in between. The CDR3 loop reads CASSLVSTGRSYEQYF. The DNA for the CDR3 is TGCGCCAGCAGCTTGGTTAGTACAGGACGGTCGTACGAGCAGTACTTC.

This clonotype was recorded many times. The chain carries TRBV18 and TRBJ1-2, with 9 bases matching TRBD1. V lost 3 bases, J lost 8 bases, and 1 base stayed unmatched. The germline V gene has CDR1 KGHSH and CDR2 LQKENI. There are 12 residues in the CDR3. CDR3 protein: CASSPGQGGYTF. The CDR3 DNA reads as TGTGCCAGCTCACCCGGACAGGGGGGCTACACCTTC.

The chain combines TRBV29-1 with TRBJ1-1, with 11 bases identical to TRBD1. The CDR3 length is 13 residues. CDR1 is SQVTM, CDR2 ANQGSEA, per germline. The ends lost 7 bases at V and 4 bases at J; junction bases unmatched: 5. This CDR3 reads CSARTGGVTEAFF. The CDR3 coding sequence is TGCAGCGCCAGGACAGGGGGCGTCACTGAAGCTTTCTTT.